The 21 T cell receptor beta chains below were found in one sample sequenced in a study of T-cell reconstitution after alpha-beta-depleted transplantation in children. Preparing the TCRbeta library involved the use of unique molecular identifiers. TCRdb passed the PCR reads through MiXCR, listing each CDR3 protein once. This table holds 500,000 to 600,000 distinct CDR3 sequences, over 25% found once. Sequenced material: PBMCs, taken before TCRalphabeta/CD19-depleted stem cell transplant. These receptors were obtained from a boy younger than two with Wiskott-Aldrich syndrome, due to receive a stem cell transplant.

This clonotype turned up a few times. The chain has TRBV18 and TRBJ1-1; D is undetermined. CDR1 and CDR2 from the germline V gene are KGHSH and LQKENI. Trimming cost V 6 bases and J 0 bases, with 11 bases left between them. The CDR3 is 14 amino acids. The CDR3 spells CASSQVHLNTEAFF. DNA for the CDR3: TGTGCCAGCTCCCAGGTACATTTGAACACTGAAGCTTTCTTT. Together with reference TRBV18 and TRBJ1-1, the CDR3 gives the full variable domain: NAGVMQNPRHLVRRRGQEARLRCSPMKGHSHVYWYRQLPEEGLKFMVYLQKENIIDESGMPKERFSAEFPKEGPSILRIQQVVRGDSAAYFCASSQVHLNTEAFFGQGTRLTVV.

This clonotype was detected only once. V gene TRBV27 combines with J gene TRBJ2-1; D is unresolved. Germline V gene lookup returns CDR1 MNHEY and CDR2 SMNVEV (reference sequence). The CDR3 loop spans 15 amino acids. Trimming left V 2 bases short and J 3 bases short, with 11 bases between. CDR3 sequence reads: CASSLRTDVYNEQFF. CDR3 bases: TGTGCCAGCAGTTTACGTACAGATGTCTACAATGAGCAGTTCTTC.

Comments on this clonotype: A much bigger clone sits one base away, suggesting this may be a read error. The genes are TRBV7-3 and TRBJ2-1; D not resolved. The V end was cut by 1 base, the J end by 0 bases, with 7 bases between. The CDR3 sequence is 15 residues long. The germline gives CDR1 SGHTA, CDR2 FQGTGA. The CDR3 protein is CASSLSQSSYNEQFF. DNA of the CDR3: TGTGCCAGCAGCTTAAGCCAGAGCTCCTACAATGAGCAGTTCTTC.

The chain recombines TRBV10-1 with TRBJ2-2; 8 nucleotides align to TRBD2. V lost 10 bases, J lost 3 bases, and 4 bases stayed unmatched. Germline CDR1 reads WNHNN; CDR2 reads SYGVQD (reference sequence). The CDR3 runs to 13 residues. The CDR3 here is CATGRVDTGELFF. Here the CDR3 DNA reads TGCGCCACCGGGAGGGTGGACACCGGGGAGCTGTTTTTT.

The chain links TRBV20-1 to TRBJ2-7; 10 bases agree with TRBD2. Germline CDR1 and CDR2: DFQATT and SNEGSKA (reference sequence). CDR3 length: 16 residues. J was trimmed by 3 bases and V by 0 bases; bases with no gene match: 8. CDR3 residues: CSARESTSGLIYEQYF. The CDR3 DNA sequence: TGCAGTGCTAGAGAGTCGACTAGCGGGCTTATCTACGAGCAGTACTTC.

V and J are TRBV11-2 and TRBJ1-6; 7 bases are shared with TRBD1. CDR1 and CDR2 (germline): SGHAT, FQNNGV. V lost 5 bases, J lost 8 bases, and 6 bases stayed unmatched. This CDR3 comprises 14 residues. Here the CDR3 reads CASSLAQGDSPLHF. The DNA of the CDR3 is TGTGCCAGCAGCCTAGCGCAGGGGGATTCACCCCTCCACTTT.

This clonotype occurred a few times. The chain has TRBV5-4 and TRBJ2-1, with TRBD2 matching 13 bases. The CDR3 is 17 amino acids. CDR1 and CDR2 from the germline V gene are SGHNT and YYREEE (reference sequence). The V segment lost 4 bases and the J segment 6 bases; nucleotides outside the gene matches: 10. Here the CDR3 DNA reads TGTGCCAGCAGCCCTCGGACTAGCGGGAGCTGGGGCAATGAGCAGTTCTTC. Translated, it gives CASSPRTSGSWGNEQFF.

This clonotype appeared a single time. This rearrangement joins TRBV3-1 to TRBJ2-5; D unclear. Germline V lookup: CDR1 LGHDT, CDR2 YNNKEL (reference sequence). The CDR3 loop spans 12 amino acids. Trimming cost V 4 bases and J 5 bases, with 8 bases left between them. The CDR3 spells CASSPTVETQYF. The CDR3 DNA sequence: TGTGCCAGCAGCCCCACGGTGGAGACCCAGTACTTC.

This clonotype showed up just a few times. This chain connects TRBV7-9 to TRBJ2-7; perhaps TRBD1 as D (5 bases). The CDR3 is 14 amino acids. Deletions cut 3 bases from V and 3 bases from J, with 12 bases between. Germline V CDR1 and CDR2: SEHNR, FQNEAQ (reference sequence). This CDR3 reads CASSLDKGFYEQYF. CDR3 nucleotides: TGTGCCAGCAGCTTGGACAAGGGCTTCTACGAGCAGTACTTC. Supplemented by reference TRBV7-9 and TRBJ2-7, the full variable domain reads DTGVSQNPRHKITKRGQNVTFRCDPISEHNRLYWYRQTLGQGPEFLTYFQNEAQLEKSRLLSDRFSAERPKGSFSTLEIQRTEQGDSAMYLCASSLDKGFYEQYFGPGTRLTVT.

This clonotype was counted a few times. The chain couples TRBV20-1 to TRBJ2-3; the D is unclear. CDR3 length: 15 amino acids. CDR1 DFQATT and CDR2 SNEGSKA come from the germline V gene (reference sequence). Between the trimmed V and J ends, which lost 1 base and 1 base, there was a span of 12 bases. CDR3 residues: CSARGFGLGTDTQYF. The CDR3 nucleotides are TGCAGTGCTAGAGGATTTGGGCTAGGCACAGATACGCAGTATTTT.

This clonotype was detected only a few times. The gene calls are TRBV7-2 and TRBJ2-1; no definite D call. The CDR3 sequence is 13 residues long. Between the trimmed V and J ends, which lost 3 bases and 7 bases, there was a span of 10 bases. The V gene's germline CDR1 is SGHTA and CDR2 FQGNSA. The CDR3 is CASSFDLVNEQFF. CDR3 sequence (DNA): TGTGCCAGCAGCTTCGATTTAGTGAATGAGCAGTTCTTC. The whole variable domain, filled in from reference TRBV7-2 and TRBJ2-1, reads GAGVSQSPSNKVTEKGKDVELRCDPISGHTALYWYRQSLGQGLEFLIYFQGNSAPDKSGLPSDRFSAERTGGSVSTLTIQRTQQEDSAVYLCASSFDLVNEQFFGPGTRLTVL.

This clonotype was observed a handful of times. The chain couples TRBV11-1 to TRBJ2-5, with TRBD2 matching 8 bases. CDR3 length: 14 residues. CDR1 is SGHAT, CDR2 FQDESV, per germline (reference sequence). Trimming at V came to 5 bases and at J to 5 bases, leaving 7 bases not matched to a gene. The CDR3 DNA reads TGTGCCAGCAGCCTCAGCGGGAGTCTGGAGACCCAGTACTTC. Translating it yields CASSLSGSLETQYF.

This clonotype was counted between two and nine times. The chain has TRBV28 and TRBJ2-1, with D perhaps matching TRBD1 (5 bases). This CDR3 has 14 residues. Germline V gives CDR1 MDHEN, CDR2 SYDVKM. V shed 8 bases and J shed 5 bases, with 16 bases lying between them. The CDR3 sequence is CASDSTGSNNEQFF. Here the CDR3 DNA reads TGTGCCAGCGACAGTACTGGGTCAAACAATGAGCAGTTCTTC.

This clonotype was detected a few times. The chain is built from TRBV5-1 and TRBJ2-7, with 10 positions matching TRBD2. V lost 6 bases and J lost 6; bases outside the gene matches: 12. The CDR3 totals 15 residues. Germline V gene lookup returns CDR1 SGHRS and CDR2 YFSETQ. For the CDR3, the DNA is TGCGCCAGCAACGTAGGACTAGCGGTAAGCGGCGAGCAGTACTTC. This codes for CASNVGLAVSGEQYF.

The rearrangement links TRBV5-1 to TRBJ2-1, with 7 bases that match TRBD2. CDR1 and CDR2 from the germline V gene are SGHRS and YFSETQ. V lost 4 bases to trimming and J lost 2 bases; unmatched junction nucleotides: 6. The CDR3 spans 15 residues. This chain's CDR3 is CASSPGRLTYNEQFF. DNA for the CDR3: TGCGCCAGCAGCCCCGGGAGGCTAACCTACAATGAGCAGTTCTTC.

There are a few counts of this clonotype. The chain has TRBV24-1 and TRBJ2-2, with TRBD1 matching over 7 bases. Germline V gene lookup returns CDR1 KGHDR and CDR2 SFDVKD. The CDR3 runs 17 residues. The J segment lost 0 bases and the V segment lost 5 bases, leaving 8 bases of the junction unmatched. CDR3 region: CATSGLDRRTNTGELFF. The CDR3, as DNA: TGTGCCACCAGTGGATTGGACAGGCGAACGAACACCGGGGAGCTGTTTTTT.

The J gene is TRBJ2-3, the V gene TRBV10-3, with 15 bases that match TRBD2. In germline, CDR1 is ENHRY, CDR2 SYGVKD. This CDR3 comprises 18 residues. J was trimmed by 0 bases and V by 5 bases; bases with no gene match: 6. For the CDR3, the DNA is TGTGCCATCAGTCGGACTAGCGGGAGGGATACTAGCACAGATACGCAGTATTTT. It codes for CAISRTSGRDTSTDTQYF.

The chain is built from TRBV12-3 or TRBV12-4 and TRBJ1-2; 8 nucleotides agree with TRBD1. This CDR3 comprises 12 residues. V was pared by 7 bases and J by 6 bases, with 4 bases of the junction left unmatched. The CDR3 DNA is TGTGCCAGCACCATGACAGGGGATGGCTACACCTTC. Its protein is CASTMTGDGYTF.

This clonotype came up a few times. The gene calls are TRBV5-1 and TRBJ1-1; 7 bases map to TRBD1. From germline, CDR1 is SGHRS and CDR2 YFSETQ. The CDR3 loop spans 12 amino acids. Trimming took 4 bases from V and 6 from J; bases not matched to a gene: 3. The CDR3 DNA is TGCGCCAGCAGCATTGACAGGGCTGAAGCTTTCTTT. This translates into CASSIDRAEAFF.

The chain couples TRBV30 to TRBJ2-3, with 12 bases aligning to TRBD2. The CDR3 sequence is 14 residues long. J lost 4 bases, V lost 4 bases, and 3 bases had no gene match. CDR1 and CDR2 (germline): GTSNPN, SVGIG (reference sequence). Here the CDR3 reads CAWKTSGSADTQYF. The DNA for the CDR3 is TGTGCCTGGAAGACTAGCGGGAGTGCAGATACGCAGTATTTT.

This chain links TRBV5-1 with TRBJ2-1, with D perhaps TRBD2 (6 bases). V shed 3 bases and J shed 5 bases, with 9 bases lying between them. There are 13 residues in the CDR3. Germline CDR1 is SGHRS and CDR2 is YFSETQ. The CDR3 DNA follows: TGCGCCAGCAGCTCGGGAGCCCACAATGAGCAGTTCTTC. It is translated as CASSSGAHNEQFF.